Each of the 26 T cell receptor beta chains below was sequenced from the same sample in a study of blood T cells in healthy people across ages (dated by TCRdb to about 2015). The method behind the library was 5' RACE. Sequencing instrument: Illumina HiSeq 2500. The second PCR ran for about 6 to 11 cycles and used a J-beta primer mix along with a sample-barcoded 5' primer. The public sequencing data were trimmed at Q25 with fastp and processed into clonotypes with MiXCR by TCRdb, which kept only in-frame beta chains. Entries that share a CDR3 protein sequence are merged under the most common genes and DNA. Recorded for this sample are about 1,000,000 distinct CDR3 sequences; 35% to 55% of them occurred a single time. In total, the top ten clones hold approximately 17% of the sample. Sequenced sample: blood. Source of these receptors: a woman in her fifties or sixties in good health.

As regards this clonotype: An end of the junction differs from the germline gene, which may be a read error. This rearrangement joins TRBV3-1 to TRBJ2-1, with D possibly called TRBD1 or TRBD2 (5 bases each). Germline CDR1 and CDR2: LGHDT and YNNKEL (reference sequence). CDR3 length: 15 residues. The DNA of the CDR3 is TGTGCCAGCAGCCAAAAGAACGGGAAGGACAATGAGCAGTCCTTC. Encoded protein: CASSQKNGKDNEQSF.

The chain couples TRBV10-3 to TRBJ1-1; TRBD1 agrees at 7 bases. J lost 2 bases, V lost 6 bases, and 6 bases had no gene match. The CDR3 runs 14 residues. CDR1 is ENHRY, CDR2 SYGVKD, per germline. The CDR3 DNA reads as TGTGCCATCAGAAGCGGGACAGCTAACACTGAAGCTTTCTTT. Translating it yields CAIRSGTANTEAFF.

V gene TRBV15 combines with J gene TRBJ2-2, with TRBD2 as a possible D gene (6 bases). In germline, CDR1 is LNHNV, CDR2 YYDKDF (reference sequence). This CDR3 contains 14 residues. The V end lost 5 bases, the J end lost 5 bases, and 12 bases lay between the germline ends. CDR3 protein: CATSGEAGTGELFF. DNA for the CDR3: TGTGCCACCAGCGGCGAGGCGGGGACCGGGGAGCTGTTTTTT.

On this clonotype itself: Sequence at one end of the junction differs from germline and may be a read error. The V gene is TRBV6-1, the J gene TRBJ2-1; D unclear. The germline CDR1 and CDR2 sequences are MNHNS and SASEGT. CDR3 length equals 14 residues. CDR3 region: CASIVIYLGNGQFF. The CDR3 nucleotides are TGTGCCAGCATAGTCATTTATCTGGGAAATGGGCAGTTCTTC.

The J gene is TRBJ2-7, the V gene TRBV20-1; D tentatively reads TRBD1 or TRBD2 (7 bases each). The ends were cut back, 3 bases at V and 7 bases at J, with 16 bases in the middle. The CDR3 runs 13 residues. The V gene's germline CDR1 is DFQATT and CDR2 SNEGSKA (reference sequence). The CDR3 DNA reads as TGCAGTGCTAGCCTTCGACAGGGAGGGGAGCAGTACTTC. Its protein product is CSASLRQGGEQYF.

The chain links TRBV6-6 to TRBJ2-1; possibly TRBD1 for D (5 bases). Trimming took off 11 bases at V and 5 bases at J, with 19 bases between the two ends. The CDR3 is made up of 14 amino acids. CDR1 is MNHNY, CDR2 SVGAGI, per germline (reference sequence). This CDR3 reads CASKVQVGDNEQFF. The CDR3 DNA follows: TGTGCCTCCAAGGTCCAGGTAGGGGACAATGAGCAGTTCTTC.

This rearrangement joins TRBV5-1 to TRBJ1-2; a possible D gene is TRBD1 (6 bases). Germline CDR1 and CDR2: SGHRS and YFSETQ. This CDR3 comprises 14 residues. Trimming took 5 bases from V and 1 from J, leaving 12 bases between them. This chain's CDR3 is CASRRQVDNYGYTF. In nucleotides, the CDR3 is TGCGCCAGCAGGAGACAGGTGGATAACTATGGCTACACCTTC.

Concerning this clonotype: At one of its ends the junction is not consistent with the germline gene, which may arise from a read error. The gene calls are TRBV6-1 and TRBJ2-7; 8 bases line up with TRBD1. Germline loops: CDR1 MNHNS, CDR2 SASEGT. The CDR3 sequence is 14 residues long. The chain's CDR3 is CTSRSGQGLYEQYF. The CDR3 DNA sequence: TGTACCAGCAGGTCCGGACAGGGCCTCTACGAGCAGTACTTC.

This clonotype has at least ten counts. This chain uses TRBV7-7 with TRBJ2-7; no clear D. This CDR3 has 13 residues. Trimming took 5 bases from V and 2 from J, leaving 10 bases between them. Germline V gene data show CDR1 as SSHAT and CDR2 as FNYEAQ (reference sequence). The CDR3 DNA follows: TGTGCCAGCAGCCCCGACGGAGCCTACGAGCAGTACTTC. The encoded protein is CASSPDGAYEQYF.

The chain carries TRBV5-1 and TRBJ2-1, with 7 nucleotides matching TRBD1. The germline V gene encodes CDR1 SGHRS and CDR2 YFSETQ. Losses at the gene ends were 6 bases for V and 6 bases for J; bases not matched to a gene: 9. The CDR3 is made up of 14 amino acids. CDR3 region: CASKSGTVSNEQFF. The CDR3, as DNA: TGCGCCAGCAAATCGGGGACAGTCTCCAATGAGCAGTTCTTC.

This clonotype showed up just a few times. The chain uses TRBV20-1 and TRBJ2-3; a possible D gene is TRBD1 (6 bases). V was trimmed by 4 bases and J by 4 bases, leaving 12 bases between them. Germline CDR1 DFQATT, CDR2 SNEGSKA (reference sequence). This CDR3 is 13 amino acids long. The CDR3 bases are TGCAGTGCTACCGGACAGAGCCCAGATACGCAGTATTTT. Residues: CSATGQSPDTQYF.

This clonotype has just a few counts. The chain couples TRBV29-1 to TRBJ2-1, with 8 bases lining up with TRBD2. The CDR3 is 14 residues long. Germline values: CDR1 SQVTM, CDR2 ANQGSEA. Unmatched junction bases numbered 10, after V lost 3 bases and J lost 9 bases. Written as DNA, the CDR3 is TGCAGCGTTGAGTTACCGGGAGGGGGAGGTGAGCAGTTCTTC. Protein: CSVELPGGGGEQFF.

This clonotype was counted only a few times. A read error may account for a junction end that differs from germline. The chain carries TRBV6-6 and TRBJ2-7, with 7 positions matching TRBD1. The CDR3 consists of 15 residues. Germline CDR1 MNHNY, CDR2 SVGAGI (reference sequence). The CDR3 protein is CASSYEGASSYEQYF. CDR3 sequence (DNA): TGTGCCAGTAGTTACGAGGGGGCCAGCTCCTACGAGCAGTACTTC.

As concerns this clonotype: At one end the junction does not follow the germline gene, possibly because of a read error. This chain joins TRBV5-1 and TRBJ2-5; D is perhaps TRBD2 (6 bases). The J call could be wrong; TRBJ2-7 is a better fit for the DNA end. This CDR3 is 13 amino acids long. CDR1 and CDR2 from the germline V gene are SGHRS and YFSETQ. The CDR3 DNA is TGCGTCAGCAGCTTGATTGGAGGGGTCGAGCAGTACTTC. Encoded protein: CVSSLIGGVEQYF.

This clonotype came up once. This sequence joins TRBV5-4 and TRBJ1-2; 7 bases agree with TRBD1. The CDR3 has 15 amino acids. Germline V lookup: CDR1 SGHNT, CDR2 YYREEE (reference sequence). After removal of 4 bases from V and 5 bases from J, the junction contained 11 bases not matched to a gene. CDR3 sequence reads: CASSPGTVEGYGYTF. CDR3 DNA: TGTGCCAGCAGCCCAGGGACAGTGGAGGGGTATGGCTACACCTTC.

V gene TRBV25-1 combines with J gene TRBJ2-5, with D perhaps matching TRBD1 (5 bases). V was pared by 7 bases and J by 7 bases, with 13 bases between. Germline CDR1 MGHDK, CDR2 SYGVNS. The CDR3 is 12 residues long. CDR3 protein: CASTGQGLTQYF. The CDR3 region has the DNA TGTGCCAGCACGGGTCAGGGTCTGACCCAGTACTTC.

This clonotype was counted a few times. The V and J genes are TRBV5-1 and TRBJ2-7, with a weak D call TRBD2 (5 bases). V lost 1 base to trimming and J lost 3 bases, with 11 bases between them. This CDR3 has 14 amino acids. CDR1 is SGHRS and CDR2 is YFSETQ in the germline V gene. The CDR3 sequence: CASSLSSSGYEQYF. Here the CDR3 DNA reads TGCGCCAGCAGCTTGTCCTCCAGCGGCTACGAGCAGTACTTC.

This clonotype came up a few times. The rearrangement links TRBV12-3 or TRBV12-4 to TRBJ2-1, with D possibly called TRBD1 or TRBD2 (7 bases each). This CDR3 spans 17 amino acids. Trimming removed 3 bases at V and 0 bases at J, with 15 bases between. CDR3 DNA: TGTGCCAGCAGTTTTAGGGGGCGGGGGAGCTCCTACAATGAGCAGTTCTTC. It yields the protein CASSFRGRGSSYNEQFF.

The rearrangement joins TRBV12-3 or TRBV12-4 to TRBJ2-7, with 10 bases fitting TRBD2. V shed 6 bases, J shed 7 bases, and the junction held 9 bases outside the gene matches. This CDR3 comprises 14 residues. CDR3 region: CASSLLAGLNEQYF. CDR3 nucleotide sequence: TGTGCCAGCAGCCTACTAGCGGGACTGAATGAGCAGTACTTC.

In its sample, this clonotype was seen a few times. This rearrangement joins TRBV5-1 to TRBJ2-7; 9 nucleotides align to TRBD2. The germline V gene encodes CDR1 SGHRS and CDR2 YFSETQ. The CDR3 runs 15 residues. After removal of 0 bases from V and 0 bases from J, the junction contained 1 base not matched to a gene. The CDR3, as DNA: TGCGCCAGCAGCTTGGTGACTAGCGGCTCCTACGAGCAGTACTTC. Translation: CASSLVTSGSYEQYF.

This chain joins TRBV6-2 or TRBV6-3 and TRBJ1-1; 8 bases are a match to TRBD1. With V trimmed by 5 bases and J by 3 bases, 5 bases remained unmatched. Germline V lookup: CDR1 MNHEY, CDR2 SVGEGT. CDR3 size: 14 residues. CDR3 sequence: CASSDSGGYTEAFF. DNA of the CDR3: TGTGCCAGCAGTGATTCAGGGGGCTACACTGAAGCTTTCTTT.

The genes are TRBV9 and TRBJ2-5; 9 bases line up with TRBD2. V lost 0 bases and J lost 1; bases outside the gene matches: 13. The germline V gene encodes CDR1 SGDLS and CDR2 YYNGEE. CDR3 length equals 19 residues. In nucleotides, the CDR3 is TGTGCCAGCAGCGTAGCGGCTAGCGGGGTGGGGGGGGCCCAAGAGACCCAGTACTTC. It codes for CASSVAASGVGGAQETQYF.

The chain combines TRBV11-2 with TRBJ2-3; TRBD2 agrees at 11 bases. The ends lost 5 bases at V and 2 bases at J; junction bases unmatched: 9. The germline CDR1 and CDR2 sequences are SGHAT and FQNNGV. CDR3 length: 17 residues. CDR3 region: CASSRTGTSGPTDTQYF. Written as DNA, the CDR3 is TGTGCCAGCAGCCGTACCGGGACTAGCGGTCCCACAGATACGCAGTATTTT.

The chain links TRBV27 to TRBJ2-5; D is ambiguous. Trimming pared 5 bases from V and 7 bases from J, leaving 11 bases between. The germline CDR1 and CDR2 sequences are MNHEY and SMNVEV (reference sequence). The CDR3 is made up of 12 amino acids. CDR3: CASSPAIGTQYF. DNA of the CDR3: TGTGCCAGCAGTCCCGCGATAGGGACCCAGTACTTC.

This clonotype was observed once. The chain is built from TRBV11-2 and TRBJ2-1; D is perhaps TRBD1 (5 bases). The germline gives CDR1 SGHAT, CDR2 FQNNGV. Deletions cut 2 bases from V and 5 bases from J, with 10 bases between. This CDR3 region has 14 residues. The CDR3 DNA is TGTGCCAGCAGCTTAAACGCAGGGAACAATGAGCAGTTCTTC. Residues: CASSLNAGNNEQFF.

A few counts support this clonotype. The CDR3 reads CASSYSGPFNEQFF. As DNA, the CDR3 is TGTGCCAGCAGTTACTCCGGGCCCTTCAATGAGCAGTTCTTC. The genes are TRBV6-2 or TRBV6-3 and TRBJ2-1; D not resolved. Germline lookup yields CDR1 MNHEY and CDR2 SVGEGT. The CDR3 has 14 amino acids. Trimming stripped 0 bases from V and 6 bases from J, with 9 bases between.